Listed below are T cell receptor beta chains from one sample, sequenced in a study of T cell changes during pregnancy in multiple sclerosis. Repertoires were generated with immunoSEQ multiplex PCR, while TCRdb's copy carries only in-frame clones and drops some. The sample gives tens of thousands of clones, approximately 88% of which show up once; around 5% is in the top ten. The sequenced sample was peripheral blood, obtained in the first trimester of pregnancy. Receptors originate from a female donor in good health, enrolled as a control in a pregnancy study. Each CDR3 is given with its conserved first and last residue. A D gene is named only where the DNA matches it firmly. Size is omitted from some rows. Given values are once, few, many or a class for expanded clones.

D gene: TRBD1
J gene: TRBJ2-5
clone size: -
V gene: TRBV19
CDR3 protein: CASSIQGAGETQYF
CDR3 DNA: TGTGCCAGTAGTATACAGGGGGCAGGGGAGACCCAGTACTTC

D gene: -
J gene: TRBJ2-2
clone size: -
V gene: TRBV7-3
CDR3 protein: CASMVGPNTGELFF
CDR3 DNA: TGTGCCAGCATGGTGGGGCCGAACACCGGGGAGCTGTTTTTT

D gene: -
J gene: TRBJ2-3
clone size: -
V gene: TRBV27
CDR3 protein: CASSRPGLSDTQYF
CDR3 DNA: TGTGCCAGCAGTCGGCCAGGGTTATCAGATACGCAGTATTTT

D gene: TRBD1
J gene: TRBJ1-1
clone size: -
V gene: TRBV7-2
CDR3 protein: CASSYPGDRHTEAFF
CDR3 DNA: TGTGCCAGCAGCTATCCAGGGGACAGACACACTGAAGCTTTCTTT

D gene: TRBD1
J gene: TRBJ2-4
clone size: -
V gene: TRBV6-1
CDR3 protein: CASSAGQGKNIQYF
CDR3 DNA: TGTGCCAGCAGCGCGGGACAGGGCAAAAACATTCAGTACTTC

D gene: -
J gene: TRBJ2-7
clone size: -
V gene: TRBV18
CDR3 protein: CASSPLYAGGSYEQYF
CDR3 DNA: TGTGCCAGCTCACCCCTCTATGCAGGGGGGTCATACGAGCAGTACTTC

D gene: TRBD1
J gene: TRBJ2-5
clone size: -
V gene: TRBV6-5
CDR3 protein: CASSHRGHQETQYF
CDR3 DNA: TGTGCCAGCAGTCACAGGGGGCACCAAGAGACCCAGTACTTC

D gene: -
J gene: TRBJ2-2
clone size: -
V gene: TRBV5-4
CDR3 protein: CASSLERSTGELFF
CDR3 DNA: TGTGCCAGCAGCCTCGAGCGGAGCACCGGGGAGCTGTTTTTT

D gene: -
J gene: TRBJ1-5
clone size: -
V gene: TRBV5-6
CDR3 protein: CASSLVGAFNQPQHF
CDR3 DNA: TGTGCCAGCAGCTTGGTAGGGGCGTTCAATCAGCCCCAGCATTTT

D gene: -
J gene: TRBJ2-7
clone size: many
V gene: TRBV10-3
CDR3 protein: CAISVAGNADEQYF
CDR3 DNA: TGTGCCATCAGTGTGGCGGGGAACGCGGACGAGCAGTACTTC

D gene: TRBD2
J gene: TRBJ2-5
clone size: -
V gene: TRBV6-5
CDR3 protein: CASSWGLAESETQYF
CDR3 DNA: TGTGCCAGCAGTTGGGGACTAGCGGAGTCGGAGACCCAGTACTTC

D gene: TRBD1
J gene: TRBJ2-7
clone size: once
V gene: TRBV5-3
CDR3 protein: CARSLGLRTGFWEQYF
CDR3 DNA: TGTGCCAGAAGCTTAGGCCTTCGGACAGGGTTCTGGGAGCAGTACTTC

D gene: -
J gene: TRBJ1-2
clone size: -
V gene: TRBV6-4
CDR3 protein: CASRISATNYGYTF
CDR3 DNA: TGTGCCAGTAGAATCAGCGCGACTAACTATGGCTACACCTTC

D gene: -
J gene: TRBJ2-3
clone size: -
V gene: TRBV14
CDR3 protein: CASSQDWLAGTDTQYF
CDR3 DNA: TGTGCCAGCAGCCAAGATTGGCTAGCCGGCACAGATACGCAGTATTTT

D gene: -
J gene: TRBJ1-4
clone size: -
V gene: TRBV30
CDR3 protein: CAWSGREKLFF
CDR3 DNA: TGTGCCTGGAGTGGCCGGGAAAAACTGTTTTTT

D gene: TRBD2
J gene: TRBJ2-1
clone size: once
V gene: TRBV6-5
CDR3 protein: CASSRGLAGAFEQFF
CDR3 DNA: TGTGCCAGCAGCCGGGGACTAGCGGGAGCCTTTGAGCAGTTCTTC

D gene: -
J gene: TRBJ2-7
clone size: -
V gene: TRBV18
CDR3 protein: CASSPRTGYSYEQYF
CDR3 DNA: TGTGCCAGCTCACCCCGAACAGGGTACTCCTACGAGCAGTACTTC

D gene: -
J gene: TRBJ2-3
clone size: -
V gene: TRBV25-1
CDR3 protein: CATRGLKDTQYF
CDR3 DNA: TGTGCCACAAGGGGTTTGAAAGATACGCAGTATTTT

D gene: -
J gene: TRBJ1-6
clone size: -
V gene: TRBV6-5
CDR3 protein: CASFRSFYNSPLHF
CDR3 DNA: TGTGCCAGCTTCCGGTCATTTTATAATTCACCCCTCCACTTT

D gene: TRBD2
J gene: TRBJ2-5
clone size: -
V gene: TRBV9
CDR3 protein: CASSTRTSGGDQYF
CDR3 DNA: TGTGCCAGCAGCACCCGGACTAGCGGGGGGGACCAGTACTTC

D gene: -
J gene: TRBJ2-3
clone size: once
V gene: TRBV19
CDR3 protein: CATRDLGTDTQYF
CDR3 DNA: TGTGCCACTCGGGACTTAGGGACAGATACGCAGTATTTT

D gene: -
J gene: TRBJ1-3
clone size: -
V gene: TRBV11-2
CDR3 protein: CASSLGGQGKGNTIYF
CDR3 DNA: TGTGCCAGCAGCTTAGGGGGTCAGGGAAAAGGAAACACCATATATTTT

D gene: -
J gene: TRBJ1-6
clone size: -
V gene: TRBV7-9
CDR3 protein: CASSLVSYNSPLHF
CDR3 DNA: TGTGCCAGCAGCTTAGTGAGTTATAATTCACCCCTCCACTTT

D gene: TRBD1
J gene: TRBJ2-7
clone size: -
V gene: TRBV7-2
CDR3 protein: CASSLTGSSYEQYF
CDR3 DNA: TGTGCCAGCAGCTTGACAGGGAGCTCCTACGAGCAGTACTTC

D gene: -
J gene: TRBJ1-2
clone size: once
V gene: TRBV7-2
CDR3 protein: CASSFRPDSSNYGYTF
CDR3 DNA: TGTGCCAGCAGCTTCCGCCCAGACAGCTCTAACTATGGCTACACCTTC

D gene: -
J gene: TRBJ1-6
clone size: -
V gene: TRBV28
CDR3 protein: CASSNPRGAYNSPLHF
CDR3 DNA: TGTGCCAGCAGTAACCCCAGGGGCGCGTATAATTCACCCCTCCACTTT

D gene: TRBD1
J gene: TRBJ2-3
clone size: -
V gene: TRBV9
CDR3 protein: CASSPGQGKDTQYF
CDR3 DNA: TGTGCCAGCAGCCCCGGACAGGGGAAGGATACGCAGTATTTT

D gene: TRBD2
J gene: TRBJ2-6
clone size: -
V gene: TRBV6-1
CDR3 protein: CASSSSGNVLTF
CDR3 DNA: TGTGCCAGCAGCTCTAGCGGCAACGTCCTGACTTTC

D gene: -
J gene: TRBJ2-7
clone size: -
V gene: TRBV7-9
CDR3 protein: CASSPPSDRTQYF
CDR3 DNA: TGTGCCAGCAGCCCGCCATCGGACAGAACGCAGTACTTC

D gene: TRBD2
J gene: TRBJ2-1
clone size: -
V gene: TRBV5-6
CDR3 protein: CASSLLAGSYNEQFF
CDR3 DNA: TGTGCCAGCAGCTTGCTAGCGGGATCCTACAATGAGCAGTTCTTC

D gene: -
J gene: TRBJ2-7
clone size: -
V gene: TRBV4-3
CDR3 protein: CASSQRQGLTYEQYF
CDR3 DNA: TGCGCCAGCAGCCAACGTCAGGGGTTGACCTACGAGCAGTACTTC

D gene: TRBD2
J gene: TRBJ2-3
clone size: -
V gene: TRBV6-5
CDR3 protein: CASSYYTGGTTDTQYF
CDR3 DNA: TGTGCCAGCAGTTATTACACGGGGGGGACCACAGATACGCAGTATTTT

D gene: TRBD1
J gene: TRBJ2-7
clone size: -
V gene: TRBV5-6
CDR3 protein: CASSPGTEGTYEQYF
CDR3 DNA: TGTGCCAGCAGCCCCGGGACAGAAGGAACCTACGAGCAGTACTTC

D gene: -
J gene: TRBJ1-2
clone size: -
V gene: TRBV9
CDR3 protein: CASSVGAEPNYGYTF
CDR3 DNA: TGTGCCAGCAGCGTAGGGGCAGAGCCTAACTATGGCTACACCTTC

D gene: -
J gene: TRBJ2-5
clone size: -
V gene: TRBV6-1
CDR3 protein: CASSEEWTDPSETQYF
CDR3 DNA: TGTGCCAGCAGTGAAGAGTGGACAGACCCCTCAGAGACCCAGTACTTC

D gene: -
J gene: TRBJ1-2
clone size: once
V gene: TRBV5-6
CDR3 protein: CASSLGQDYGYTF
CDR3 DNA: TGTGCCAGCAGCTTGGGACAGGACTATGGCTACACCTTC

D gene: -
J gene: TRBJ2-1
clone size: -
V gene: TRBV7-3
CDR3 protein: CASSPSTERYNEQFF
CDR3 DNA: TGTGCCAGCAGCCCCTCGACAGAGAGGTACAATGAGCAGTTCTTC

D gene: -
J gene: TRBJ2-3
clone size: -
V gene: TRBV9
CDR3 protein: CASSPLGGLTSTDTQYF
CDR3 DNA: TGTGCCAGCAGCCCCCTTGGCGGACTAACTAGCACAGATACGCAGTATTTT

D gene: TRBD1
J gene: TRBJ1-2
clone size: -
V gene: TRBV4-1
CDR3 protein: CASSQDATGARREGYTF
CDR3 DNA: TGCGCCAGCAGCCAAGACGCGACAGGGGCCAGAAGGGAAGGCTACACCTTC

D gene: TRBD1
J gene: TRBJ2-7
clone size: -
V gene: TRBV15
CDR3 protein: CATSRHRDRNSPQYF
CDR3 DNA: TGTGCCACCAGCAGGCACCGGGACAGAAATTCCCCTCAGTACTTC

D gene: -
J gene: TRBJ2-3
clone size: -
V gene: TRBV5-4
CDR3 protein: CASSSGTIKFPTDTQYF
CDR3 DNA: TGTGCCAGCAGCTCTGGCACGATAAAATTCCCCACAGATACGCAGTATTTT

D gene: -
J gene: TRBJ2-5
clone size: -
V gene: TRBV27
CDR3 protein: CASSLSVLDSETQYF
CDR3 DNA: TGTGCCAGCAGTTTATCGGTCCTAGATAGCGAGACCCAGTACTTC

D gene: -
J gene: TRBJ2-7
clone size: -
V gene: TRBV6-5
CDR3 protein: CASSYLGVKYF
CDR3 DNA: TGTGCCAGCAGTTACCTCGGGGTAAAGTACTTC

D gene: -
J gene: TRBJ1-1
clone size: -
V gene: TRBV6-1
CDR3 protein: CASSEVGREEDAEAFF
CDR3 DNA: TGTGCCAGCAGTGAAGTGGGGCGCGAAGAGGACGCTGAAGCTTTCTTT

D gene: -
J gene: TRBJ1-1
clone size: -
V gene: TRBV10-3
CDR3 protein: CATPGGSGGRMNTEAFF
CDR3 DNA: TGTGCCACCCCGGGGGGCTCGGGGGGCCGCATGAACACTGAAGCTTTCTTT

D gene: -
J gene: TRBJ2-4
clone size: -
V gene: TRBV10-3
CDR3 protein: CAISEQGQAKNIQYF
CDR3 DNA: TGTGCCATCAGTGAGCAGGGGCAGGCCAAAAACATTCAGTACTTC

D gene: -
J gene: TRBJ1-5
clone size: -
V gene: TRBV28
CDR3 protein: CASSGAWGNQPQHF
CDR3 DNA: TGTGCCAGCTCAGGGGCCTGGGGCAATCAGCCCCAGCATTTT

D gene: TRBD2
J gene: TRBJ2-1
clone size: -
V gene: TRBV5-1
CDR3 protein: CASSVGERGEQFF
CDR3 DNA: TGCGCCAGCAGCGTAGGGGAGCGGGGTGAGCAGTTCTTC